Following are 17 T cell receptor beta chains from one sample sequenced in a study of CD8 T cells in ankylosing spondylitis (TCRdb year 2017). Library construction relied on 5' RACE. The data were produced on an Illumina HiSeq 2500. TCRdb handled the public reads itself, with Q25 trimming in fastp and clone calling in MiXCR, and kept productive beta chains. Rows merge per CDR3 protein into single entries with the most common DNA and genes. The sample has 85,000 to 100,000 distinct CDR3 sequences on record, about 9% of them singletons. The top ten clones comprise just over 5% of the sample. Input material: blood, either unsorted or a sorted T cell fraction (not recorded which). Receptors originate from a male donor with ankylosing spondylitis or in good health (not recorded which).

This clonotype was recorded many times. This chain uses TRBV5-1 with TRBJ1-3, with D perhaps TRBD1 (6 bases). This CDR3 comprises 13 residues. Trimming cost V 7 bases and J 0 bases, with 8 bases left between them. The germline CDR1 and CDR2 sequences are SGHRS and YFSETQ. CDR3 nucleotides: TGCGCCAGCCGGACAGACTCTGGAAACACCATATATTTT. Its protein product is CASRTDSGNTIYF. Supplemented by reference TRBV5-1 and TRBJ1-3, the full variable domain reads KAGVTQTPRYLIKTRGQQVTLSCSPISGHRSVSWYQQTPGQGLQFLFEYFSETQRNKGNFPGRFSGRQFSNSRSEMNVSTLELGDSALYLCASRTDSGNTIYFGEGSWLTVV.

This clonotype was recorded many times. V usage is TRBV28 and J usage is TRBJ1-2, with 7 bases fitting TRBD1. The germline V gene has CDR1 MDHEN and CDR2 SYDVKM. The CDR3 spans 15 residues. V gave up 6 bases and J gave up 0 bases; unmatched junction bases: 7. The CDR3 DNA reads TGTGCCAGCAGCGCCCACGGGACAGCTAACTATGGCTACACCTTC. This translates into CASSAHGTANYGYTF.

This clonotype was picked up many times. The chain couples TRBV25-1 to TRBJ2-7; 9 nucleotides match TRBD1. The CDR3 contains 15 residues. The trim removed 2 bases at V and 3 bases at J, leaving 5 bases unmatched. CDR1 and CDR2 (germline): MGHDK, SYGVNS. CDR3 sequence (DNA): TGTGCCAGCAGTGAACCCGGGACAGGGTTCTACGAGCAGTACTTC. It codes for CASSEPGTGFYEQYF.

This clonotype turned up a few times. The V gene is TRBV5-1, the J gene TRBJ2-5; the D gene is possibly TRBD2 (5 bases). V was cut by 6 bases and J by 3 bases, with 12 bases left in between. Looked up from germline, CDR1 is SGHRS and CDR2 is YFSETQ. This CDR3 is built from 13 residues. CDR3 amino acids: CASTVSGKETQYF. In nucleotides, the CDR3 is TGCGCCAGCACTGTGAGCGGTAAAGAGACCCAGTACTTC.

This clonotype was counted ten times or more. The rearrangement joins TRBV24-1 to TRBJ2-3, with TRBD1 matching over 7 bases. This CDR3 spans 18 amino acids. Losses at the gene ends were 3 bases for V and 5 bases for J; bases not matched to a gene: 16. In germline, CDR1 is KGHDR, CDR2 SFDVKD. The CDR3 DNA follows: TGTGCCACCAGTGATCCTACCCCGACAGGGCCCCTCGGAGATACGCAGTATTTT. Encoded protein: CATSDPTPTGPLGDTQYF.

This clonotype was observed many times. The chain has TRBV11-2 and TRBJ2-2; D perhaps matches TRBD1 (5 bases). Germline CDR1 is SGHAT and CDR2 is FQNNGV. Trimming pared 4 bases from V and 6 bases from J, leaving 12 bases between. This CDR3 region has 14 residues. The CDR3 DNA sequence: TGTGCCAGCAGCTCCCTAAGGGGATCCGGGGAGCTGTTTTTT. It specifies CASSSLRGSGELFF. The full variable domain, in which reference TRBV11-2 and TRBJ2-2 provide the parts outside the CDR3, is EAGVAQSPRYKIIEKRQSVAFWCNPISGHATLYWYQQILGQGPKLLIQFQNNGVVDDSQLPKDRFSAERLKGVDSTLKIQPAKLEDSAVYLCASSSLRGSGELFFGEGSRLTVL.

With regard to this clonotype: A much larger clone lies a single base off, so this may be a read error. The chain is built from TRBV15 and TRBJ2-7; tentative D call: TRBD2 (5 bases). Germline V gives CDR1 LNHNV, CDR2 YYDKDF (reference sequence). This CDR3 has 13 amino acids. Trimming shortened V by 4 bases and J by 6 bases, and 13 bases separated the two germline ends. CDR3 DNA sequence: TGTGCCACCAGCAAAGTTGAGGGATTCGAGCAGTACTTC. Its protein is CATSKVEGFEQYF.

This clonotype was detected many times. This chain uses TRBV5-1 with TRBJ2-7, with TRBD1 matching over 9 bases. Trimming removed 4 bases from V and 6 bases from J; junction bases left unmatched: 8. The CDR3 has 14 residues. Looked up from germline, CDR1 is SGHRS and CDR2 is YFSETQ. The CDR3 here is CASSGGTGRSEQYF. CDR3 in DNA: TGCGCCAGCAGCGGCGGGACAGGGAGGTCCGAGCAGTACTTC. Using reference TRBV5-1 and TRBJ2-7 for the parts outside the CDR3, the full variable domain is KAGVTQTPRYLIKTRGQQVTLSCSPISGHRSVSWYQQTPGQGLQFLFEYFSETQRNKGNFPGRFSGRQFSNSRSEMNVSTLELGDSALYLCASSGGTGRSEQYFGPGTRLTVT.

In this sample, this clonotype turned up a few times. The V call is TRBV6-5, the J call TRBJ2-2, with 13 bases lining up with TRBD2. With 2 bases clipped from V and 5 bases from J, the junction kept 8 bases outside the gene matches. Per germline, CDR1 MNHEY and CDR2 SVGAGI. This CDR3 spans 18 amino acids. CDR3 nucleotides: TGTGCCAGCAGTTACGTCTTACTAGCGGGGGGGGGAACCGGGGAGCTGTTTTTT. The encoded protein is CASSYVLLAGGGTGELFF.

The V and J genes are TRBV28 and TRBJ1-2; 8 bases line up with TRBD1. V was clipped by 6 bases and J by 5 bases; unmatched bases: 5. CDR3 size: 13 residues. The germline V gene encodes CDR1 MDHEN and CDR2 SYDVKM. The CDR3, as DNA: TGTGCCAGCAGCACCGGGACAGGATATGGCTACACCTTC. It translates to CASSTGTGYGYTF.

This CDR3 is CASSPLGRGVYNEQFF. CDR3 bases: TGTGCCAGCAGTCCCCTAGGCAGGGGCGTCTACAATGAGCAGTTCTTC. This chain joins TRBV12-3 or TRBV12-4 and TRBJ2-1, with TRBD1 as a possible D gene (6 bases). This CDR3 contains 16 residues. The ends were cut back, 5 bases at V and 3 bases at J, with 17 bases in the middle.

In this sample, this clonotype turned up a few times. The V gene is TRBV19, the J gene TRBJ1-2; 7 bases align to TRBD1. The germline CDR1 and CDR2 sequences are LNHDA and SQIVND (reference sequence). The CDR3 runs to 13 residues. The V segment lost 6 bases and the J segment 4 bases; nucleotides outside the gene matches: 5. The chain's CDR3 is CASRGGTAYGYTF. DNA for the CDR3: TGTGCCAGTAGGGGCGGGACAGCCTATGGCTACACCTTC.

This clonotype was recorded at least ten times. This chain links TRBV7-2 with TRBJ1-6; D is unresolved. The CDR3 consists of 14 residues. Germline V CDR1 and CDR2: SGHTA, FQGNSA. V lost 4 bases and J 7 bases, leaving 11 bases between the germline ends. CDR3: CASSSIEGNSPLHF. DNA of the CDR3: TGTGCCAGCAGCTCAATCGAGGGAAATTCACCCCTCCACTTT.

Ten or more counts support this clonotype. The V call is TRBV12-3 or TRBV12-4, the J call TRBJ2-5; tentative D call: TRBD1 (5 bases). The CDR3 is 13 amino acids. Trimming left V 4 bases short and J 8 bases short, with 14 bases between. CDR3 coding DNA: TGTGCCAGCAGTTACTCCGACAGTCCAACCCAGTACTTC. Its protein product is CASSYSDSPTQYF.

This clonotype came up many times. V is TRBV5-5 and J is TRBJ2-7, with 8 bases fitting TRBD1. Germline V CDR1 and CDR2: SGHKS, YYEKEE (reference sequence). Unmatched junction bases numbered 1, after V lost 0 bases and J lost 2 bases. The CDR3 has 14 amino acids. The DNA of the CDR3 is TGTGCCAGCAGCTTGGAACAGGGGGCCTACGAGCAGTACTTC. It encodes CASSLEQGAYEQYF. The full variable domain, in which reference TRBV5-5 and TRBJ2-7 provide the parts outside the CDR3, is DAGVTQSPTHLIKTRGQQVTLRCSPISGHKSVSWYQQVLGQGPQFIFQYYEKEERGRGNFPDRFSARQFPNYSSELNVNALLLGDSALYLCASSLEQGAYEQYFGPGTRLTVT.

This clonotype was detected ten times or more. The chain is built from TRBV24-1 and TRBJ2-3; D may match TRBD1 or TRBD2 (5 bases each). The CDR3 spans 13 residues. Germline CDR1 reads KGHDR; CDR2 reads SFDVKD. V lost 10 bases and J 3 bases, leaving 13 bases between the germline ends. Here the CDR3 reads CATTDGATDTQYF. The CDR3 DNA follows: TGTGCCACGACCGACGGGGCTACAGATACGCAGTATTTT.

This clonotype was seen ten or more times. The chain combines TRBV5-1 with TRBJ2-7, with a tentative D call TRBD2 (5 bases). The CDR3 loop spans 15 amino acids. CDR1 and CDR2 from the germline V gene are SGHRS and YFSETQ. The V end was cut by 0 bases, the J end by 3 bases, with 13 bases between. CDR3 nucleotide sequence: TGCGCCAGCAGCTTGGGTCGGGGTGAAGGCTACGAGCAGTACTTC. The encoded protein is CASSLGRGEGYEQYF.